This TCR beta chain was found in a study of blood T cell repertoires in COVID-19. Overall study context: Samples representing acute and convalescent COVID-19 were sourced from the United States, Italy and Spain. Sources were T cells, B-cell-depleted T cells, or PBMCs; the material itself was cDNA or gDNA.

This study enrolled people aged roughly 18 to 100 from about 24 US geographic areas. Germline CDR1 and CDR2: SGHAT and FQNNGV. The CDR3 is 15 residues long. With V trimmed by 5 bases and J by 6 bases, 10 bases remained unmatched. TCRdb's table, derived via immunoSEQ multiplex PCR, lists solely in-frame clones and lacks some. This sample has around 230,000 clones, with 70% to 85% found just once. The sequencing sample was made of PBMCs or T cells enriched from blood (not recorded which). This rearrangement joins TRBV11-2 to TRBJ2-4, with 7 bases that match TRBD1. This sequence originates from a man aged 40-50 years who had recovered from COVID-19. The CDR3 DNA follows: TGTGCCAGCAGCGGGAAGGGGGCTGAGGGAAACATTCAGTACTTC. Its translation is CASSGKGAEGNIQYF. The whole variable domain, filled in from reference TRBV11-2 and TRBJ2-4, reads EAGVAQSPRYKIIEKRQSVAFWCNPISGHATLYWYQQILGQGPKLLIQFQNNGVVDDSQLPKDRFSAERLKGVDSTLKIQPAKLEDSAVYLCASSGKGAEGNIQYFGAGTRLSVL.